Detailed here is one T cell receptor beta chain. The entry originates in a study of identical twins. TCRdb used MiXCR to reprocess the 5' RACE reads, holding one entry per CDR3 protein. Of some 1,600,000 distinct CDR3 sequences detected, around 33% appear once; the ten largest clones hold about 0.27%. Germline assignment: CDR1 MNHNS and CDR2 SASEGT. This CDR3 spans 14 amino acids. V lost 2 bases and J lost 10, with 16 bases in between. Material for sequencing was cord blood. The sequence was collected from a newborn girl in good health. The chain joins TRBV6-1 to TRBJ2-3, with D tentatively TRBD1 (5 bases). CDR3 protein: CASSESQVQDAQYF. CDR3 DNA sequence: TGTGCCAGCAGTGAATCCCAGGTACAGGATGCGCAGTATTTT.